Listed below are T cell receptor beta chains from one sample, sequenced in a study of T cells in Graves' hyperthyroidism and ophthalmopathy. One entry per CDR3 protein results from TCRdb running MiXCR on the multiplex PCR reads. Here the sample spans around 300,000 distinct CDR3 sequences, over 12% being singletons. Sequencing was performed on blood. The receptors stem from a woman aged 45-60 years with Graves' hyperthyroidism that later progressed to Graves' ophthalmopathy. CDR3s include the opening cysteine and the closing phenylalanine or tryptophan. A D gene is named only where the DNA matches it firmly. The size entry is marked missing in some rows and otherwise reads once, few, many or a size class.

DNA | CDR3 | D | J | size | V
TGTGCCAGCAGTGAGTCAGGGGATAGCGGCTATGGCTACACCTTC | CASSESGDSGYGYTF | - | TRBJ1-2 | few | TRBV25-1
TGTGCCAGCGATCACCTGGCGGGGGGTAAAATGGAGCAGTACTTC | CASDHLAGGKMEQYF | TRBD2 | TRBJ2-7 | few | TRBV28
TGCAGTGCTAGGGCCGGGGAGCTGTTTTTT | CSARAGELFF | - | TRBJ2-2 | - | TRBV20-1
TGCAGTGCTCGCCTCGGACTAGCGGGAGCCGAGCAGTACTTC | CSARLGLAGAEQYF | TRBD2 | TRBJ2-7 | few | TRBV20-1
TGCGCCAGCAGCCCGACAGGGCCAGGCTACGAGCAGTACTTC | CASSPTGPGYEQYF | TRBD1 | TRBJ2-7 | many | TRBV5-1
TGTGCCAGCTCAAAGGGCGGGGACACTGAAGCTTTCTTT | CASSKGGDTEAFF | - | TRBJ1-1 | many | TRBV18
TGTGCCGGGGGACAGGCTGGCGAGGTGGCCCAGTACTTC | CAGGQAGEVAQYF | TRBD1 | TRBJ2-5 | many | TRBV2
TGTGCCAGCAGCTTGCCAACTGGACAGGGGGCGATTTATGGCTACACCTTC | CASSLPTGQGAIYGYTF | TRBD1 | TRBJ1-2 | many | TRBV5-6
TGTGCCAGCAGCCCGATTACTAGCGGCACTAACAATGAGCAGTTCTTC | CASSPITSGTNNEQFF | TRBD2 | TRBJ2-1 | many | TRBV5-8
TGTGCCGGCAGTTTACGGGGGGGGCGCCCGTATACGCAGTATTTT | CAGSLRGGRPYTQYF | TRBD2 | TRBJ2-3 | once | TRBV28
TGCAGTGCTAGGCCCTTAAACAGGGCGAGGAGCACTGAAGCTTTCTTT | CSARPLNRARSTEAFF | - | TRBJ1-1 | many | TRBV20-1
TGTGCCTGGAGTGTAGGGGTTCCCTACGAGCAGTACTTC | CAWSVGVPYEQYF | - | TRBJ2-7 | many | TRBV30
TGCAGCGTTGAAGAAGGCCCCAGGGGGCTGGACGAGCAGTACTTC | CSVEEGPRGLDEQYF | TRBD1 | TRBJ2-7 | many | TRBV29-1
TGTGCCAGTAGTTTCCCGCAGTGGGATGGCTACACCTTC | CASSFPQWDGYTF | - | TRBJ1-2 | - | TRBV19
TGTGCCAGCCTTCGACAGGGGGCCTCAGATTCACCCCTCCACTTT | CASLRQGASDSPLHF | TRBD1 | TRBJ1-6 | many | TRBV2
TGCGCCAGCAGCTTTAGCGGGATCCCACTCAATGAGCAGTTCTTC | CASSFSGIPLNEQFF | TRBD2 | TRBJ2-1 | - | TRBV5-1
TGTGCCAGCAGCTTAGTATCGGCTAGCGGGAAGGTGACGTTCTTC | CASSLVSASGKVTFF | TRBD2 | TRBJ2-1 | - | TRBV7-2
TGCAGTGCTAGAGAGCGGGAGATCGGTGAGCAGTTCTTC | CSAREREIGEQFF | TRBD2 | TRBJ2-1 | many | TRBV20-1
TGTGCCAGCAGCCAGACTAACACAGATACGCAGTATTTT | CASSQTNTDTQYF | - | TRBJ2-3 | - | TRBV2
TGTGCCAACCTACTTGCCATTTACTCTGGGGCCAACGTCCTGACTTTC | CANLLAIYSGANVLTF | - | TRBJ2-6 | few | TRBV27
TGCAGTGCCAAGGGATTATACTCTGGAAACACCATATATTTT | CSAKGLYSGNTIYF | - | TRBJ1-3 | - | TRBV20-1
TGTGCCAGCAGCGGGAGGCGATTAGGGCCTCGGGACGGATCCTACAATGAGCAGTTCTTC | CASSGRRLGPRDGSYNEQFF | - | TRBJ2-1 | many | TRBV7-9
TGTGCCCTGGAACGGACAGGAGTGGGGGGCTACACCTTC | CALERTGVGGYTF | TRBD1 | TRBJ1-2 | many | TRBV30
TGTGCCAGCAGTTTAGGGCAGGGGAACGGCTACACCTTC | CASSLGQGNGYTF | - | TRBJ1-2 | many | TRBV27
TGCAGTGCCAAGGGGGGAATAGGTCAGCCCCAGCATTTT | CSAKGGIGQPQHF | - | TRBJ1-5 | - | TRBV20-1
TGTGCCAGCAGGGAACAAGACATTTCGGAGACCCAGTACTTC | CASREQDISETQYF | - | TRBJ2-5 | many | TRBV6-2/TRBV6-3
TGCAGTGCCGGGGGGATTGAGCAGTTCTTC | CSAGGIEQFF | TRBD2 | TRBJ2-1 | many | TRBV20-1
TGTGCCAGCAGGGGGGACAGGGGCACTGAAGCTTTCTTT | CASRGDRGTEAFF | TRBD1 | TRBJ1-1 | many | TRBV7-9
TGCAGCGTTGGTGGGAGAAGCACAGATACGCAGTATTTT | CSVGGRSTDTQYF | - | TRBJ2-3 | many | TRBV29-1
TGTGCCAGCAGCTTATCGACAGGGGCTGGCAGGCAGCCCCAGCATTTT | CASSLSTGAGRQPQHF | TRBD1 | TRBJ1-5 | many | TRBV7-8
TGTGCCAGCAGCTCCCGGGCGCGGTCTCAAGAGACCCAGTACTTC | CASSSRARSQETQYF | - | TRBJ2-5 | many | TRBV7-2
TGTGCCAGCAGCTTATTGGGGTTTGGCTACACCTTC | CASSLLGFGYTF | - | TRBJ1-2 | - | TRBV7-8
TGTGCCAGCAGCTACGGACCTGAAGCTTTCTTT | CASSYGPEAFF | - | TRBJ1-1 | - | TRBV27
TGTGCCAGCAGTTTACTACCGGGACAGATCTATGGCTACACCTTC | CASSLLPGQIYGYTF | TRBD1 | TRBJ1-2 | - | TRBV27
TGTGCCAGCAGGGCCCTGACGCAAGCGAACACCGGGGAGCTGTTTTTT | CASRALTQANTGELFF | - | TRBJ2-2 | few | TRBV28